What follows describes a single T cell receptor (beta chain). Antigen: not known. The data originate from a study of cytomegalovirus exposure and HLA in healthy donors. Findings of the study overall: In a later analysis, TCR beta V- and J-gene trimming was associated with a missense DCLRE1C variant. It is likely that the observed cluster of highly shared sequence variants was a sequencing artifact. There were reportedly fewer N-insertions in an Asian-associated ancestry cluster than the roughly 670-donor mean, in a later analysis.

PCR was performed using 60 Vbeta and 13 Jbeta primers. In the authors' workflow: There were around 77 million unique TCR beta chains by a later count, and 10 million to 12 million of them were shared. Some clones are missing from TCRdb's copy, which holds only in-frame ones; the method was immunoSEQ multiplex PCR. V, J and clone size derive from that table, while D and trimming were established from the DNA sequence. The sample has some 110,000 clones; about two thirds are singletons. From germline, CDR1 is MGHRA and CDR2 YSYEKL. This CDR3 has 15 residues. Trimming shortened V by 3 bases and J by 6 bases, and 17 bases separated the two germline ends.

The TCR was taken from a boy aged 5-17 years in good health and CMV-seronegative. V gene TRBV4-1 combines with J gene TRBJ1-2, with D possibly TRBD1 on 6 matching bases. The sequencing sample was made of PBMCs. The CDR3 region is CASSHTGSGPDGYTF. CDR3 nucleotide sequence: TGCGCCAGCAGCCATACAGGGTCAGGCCCAGATGGCTACACCTTC.